The sequence of this T cell receptor (beta chain) was determined in a study of T-cell reconstitution after alpha-beta-depleted transplantation in children. Study observations and caveats: Where alpha-beta T cells came from about two months after transplant was reportedly several hundred expanded graft clones. Counts and diversity of T cells one year after transplant came mostly from newly produced T cells. Some patients owed their high day-60 TCRbeta diversity to surviving recipient T cells and thymic progenitors.

V lost 3 bases, J lost 5 bases, and 6 bases stayed unmatched. Germline V gene lookup returns CDR1 LGHNA and CDR2 YSLEER. The CDR3 contains 15 residues. By share, this clonotype counts as medium-sized. What it binds is unknown. Unique molecular identifiers were built into the TCRbeta library. TCRdb re-analysed the PCR reads in MiXCR, keeping a single row per CDR3 protein. The table shows several thousand distinct CDR3 sequences, with roughly 15% occurring only once. The sample here was PBMCs, taken before TCRalphabeta/CD19-depleted stem cell transplant. The chain joins TRBV4-3 to TRBJ2-1, with 8 nucleotides matching TRBD2. The receptor was isolated from a boy younger than 18 with acute lymphoblastic leukemia, due to receive a stem cell transplant. CDR3 DNA: TGCGCCAGCAGCCACATTAGCGGGATAAACAATGAGCAGTTCTTC. It is translated as CASSHISGINNEQFF.